This T cell receptor (beta chain) was sequenced in a study of T cells in Graves' hyperthyroidism and ophthalmopathy. Findings of the study overall: Before onset, ophthalmopathy was predicted by the model a median roughly 6.8 months earlier.

Amplification of TCR beta CDR3 regions used RNA as the template. The HTBI primer set was used in a first-round RT-PCR of the TCR CDR3. A single record per CDR3 protein comes from TCRdb applying MiXCR to the multiplex PCR reads. The sample carries hundreds of thousands of distinct CDR3 sequences, approximately 14% recorded once. This clonotype was recorded a few times. Its antigen is still unknown. The V gene's germline CDR1 is SQVTM and CDR2 ANQGSEA. CDR3 size: 13 residues. The ends were cut back, 5 bases at V and 6 bases at J, with 16 bases in the middle. The TCR sequence derives from a woman aged 25 to 39 with Graves' hyperthyroidism that later progressed to Graves' ophthalmopathy. The sequenced sample consisted of blood. This sequence joins TRBV29-1 and TRBJ1-2; D unclear. CDR3 sequence: CSVLLSDSDGYTF. For the CDR3, the DNA is TGCAGCGTTCTCCTATCAGATTCAGATGGCTACACCTTC.